This T cell receptor beta chain was recorded in a study of blood T cell repertoires in COVID-19. Across the whole study: There were acute and convalescent COVID-19 samples, and they came from the United States, Italy and Spain.

J was trimmed by 3 bases and V by 5 bases; bases with no gene match: 13. Germline CDR1 reads KGHSH; CDR2 reads LQKENI. This CDR3 spans 18 amino acids. Produced via immunoSEQ multiplex PCR; TCRdb's table is partial and in-frame only. The sample lists about 190,000 clones, 88% seen once, with under 5% in the top ten. This sequence originates from a human donor in a cohort sampled during active COVID-19. The sequenced sample was peripheral blood. This sequence joins TRBV18 and TRBJ2-1; TRBD2 agrees at 10 bases. Here the CDR3 reads CASSRLGLAGDLYNEQFF. The CDR3 bases are TGTGCCAGCTCAAGGTTGGGGCTAGCGGGAGACCTCTACAATGAGCAGTTCTTC.